This entry is about one T cell receptor beta chain. Its antigen is undetermined. The entry originates in a study of T cell responses to AZD1222 COVID-19 vaccine. General study points: The breadth and depth of Spike-specific TCRs increased once two AZD1222 doses had been given. Among those given AZD1222, only five or six were seropositive at baseline. Clonal diversity may have been underestimated in mostly white British donors. CD4 TCRs associated with vaccination spanned spike, dominating at 160-218 and 743-854.

Only in-frame clones appear in the TCRdb table, and some are missing; sequencing was by immunoSEQ multiplex PCR. The sample gives about 78,000 clones, nearly 90% of which show up once; about 5.5% is in the top ten. The CDR3 runs 15 residues. Germline lookup yields CDR1 LGHNA and CDR2 YSLEER. V was clipped by 0 bases and J by 6 bases, with 15 bases between them. The chain combines TRBV4-3 with TRBJ2-7, with TRBD1 as a possible D gene (6 bases). The starting material was peripheral blood, obtained on day 0 of MenACWY control vaccination. The source is an adult in good health. The CDR3 DNA sequence: TGCGCCAGCAGCCAAGATGGGGACATACTGGCCGAGCAGTACTTC. It translates to CASSQDGDILAEQYF.